The clone carrying this T cell receptor (beta chain) came up many times. The antigen is unknown. The sample belongs to a study of response to subunit inactivated influenza vaccine. TCRdb used MiXCR to reprocess the RT-PCR reads, holding one entry per CDR3 protein. The sample records 200,000 to 300,000 distinct CDR3 sequences, less than 15% being singletons. Whole-study findings and limits: With each seasonal influenza vaccination, the authors suggested, few new T cells are recruited.

The CDR3 has 16 amino acids. V was pared by 6 bases and J by 2 bases, with 4 bases of the junction left unmatched. Germline CDR1 and CDR2: MNHEY and SMNVEV (reference sequence). This clonotype originated in a man aged 45-65 years who received an inactivated influenza vaccine. The chain employs TRBV27 and TRBJ2-1; 13 bases fit TRBD2. Sample: non-naive T cells sorted from PBMCs, taken less than 15 days before vaccination. The CDR3, as DNA: TGTGCCAGCAGCACTGGGACTAGCGGGGCCTACAATGAGCAGTTCTTC. It is translated as CASSTGTSGAYNEQFF.